The TCR beta chain under discussion was sequenced for a study of Ad26.COV2.S vaccination and SARS-CoV-2 variants. CDR3 size: 16 residues. Per the germline V gene, CDR1 is SGHNT and CDR2 is YENEEA. After removal of 5 bases from V and 7 bases from J, the junction contained 11 bases not matched to a gene. Produced via immunoSEQ multiplex PCR; TCRdb's table is partial and in-frame only. The data contain some 390,000 clones, around nine tenths of them seen just once; the ten biggest clones take up around 1.8%. Specified treatment: over 15 received Ad26.COV2.S at low or high dose, single or two shots; about five received placebo; per-sample allocation not given. The investigators took samples on day 63 after the first vaccine or placebo injection.

Specimen: peripheral blood, collected in a trial of Ad26.COV2.S vaccine versus placebo. The chain links TRBV11-3 to TRBJ2-1; the match to TRBD2 covers 10 bases. The sequence was collected from a person between 18 and 65 years old who received the Ad26.COV2.S COVID-19 vaccine or a placebo. As DNA, the CDR3 is TGTGCCAGCAGCCTTGGGAGCGGGAGGGCTGGGAATGAGCAGTTCTTC. It codes for CASSLGSGRAGNEQFF.